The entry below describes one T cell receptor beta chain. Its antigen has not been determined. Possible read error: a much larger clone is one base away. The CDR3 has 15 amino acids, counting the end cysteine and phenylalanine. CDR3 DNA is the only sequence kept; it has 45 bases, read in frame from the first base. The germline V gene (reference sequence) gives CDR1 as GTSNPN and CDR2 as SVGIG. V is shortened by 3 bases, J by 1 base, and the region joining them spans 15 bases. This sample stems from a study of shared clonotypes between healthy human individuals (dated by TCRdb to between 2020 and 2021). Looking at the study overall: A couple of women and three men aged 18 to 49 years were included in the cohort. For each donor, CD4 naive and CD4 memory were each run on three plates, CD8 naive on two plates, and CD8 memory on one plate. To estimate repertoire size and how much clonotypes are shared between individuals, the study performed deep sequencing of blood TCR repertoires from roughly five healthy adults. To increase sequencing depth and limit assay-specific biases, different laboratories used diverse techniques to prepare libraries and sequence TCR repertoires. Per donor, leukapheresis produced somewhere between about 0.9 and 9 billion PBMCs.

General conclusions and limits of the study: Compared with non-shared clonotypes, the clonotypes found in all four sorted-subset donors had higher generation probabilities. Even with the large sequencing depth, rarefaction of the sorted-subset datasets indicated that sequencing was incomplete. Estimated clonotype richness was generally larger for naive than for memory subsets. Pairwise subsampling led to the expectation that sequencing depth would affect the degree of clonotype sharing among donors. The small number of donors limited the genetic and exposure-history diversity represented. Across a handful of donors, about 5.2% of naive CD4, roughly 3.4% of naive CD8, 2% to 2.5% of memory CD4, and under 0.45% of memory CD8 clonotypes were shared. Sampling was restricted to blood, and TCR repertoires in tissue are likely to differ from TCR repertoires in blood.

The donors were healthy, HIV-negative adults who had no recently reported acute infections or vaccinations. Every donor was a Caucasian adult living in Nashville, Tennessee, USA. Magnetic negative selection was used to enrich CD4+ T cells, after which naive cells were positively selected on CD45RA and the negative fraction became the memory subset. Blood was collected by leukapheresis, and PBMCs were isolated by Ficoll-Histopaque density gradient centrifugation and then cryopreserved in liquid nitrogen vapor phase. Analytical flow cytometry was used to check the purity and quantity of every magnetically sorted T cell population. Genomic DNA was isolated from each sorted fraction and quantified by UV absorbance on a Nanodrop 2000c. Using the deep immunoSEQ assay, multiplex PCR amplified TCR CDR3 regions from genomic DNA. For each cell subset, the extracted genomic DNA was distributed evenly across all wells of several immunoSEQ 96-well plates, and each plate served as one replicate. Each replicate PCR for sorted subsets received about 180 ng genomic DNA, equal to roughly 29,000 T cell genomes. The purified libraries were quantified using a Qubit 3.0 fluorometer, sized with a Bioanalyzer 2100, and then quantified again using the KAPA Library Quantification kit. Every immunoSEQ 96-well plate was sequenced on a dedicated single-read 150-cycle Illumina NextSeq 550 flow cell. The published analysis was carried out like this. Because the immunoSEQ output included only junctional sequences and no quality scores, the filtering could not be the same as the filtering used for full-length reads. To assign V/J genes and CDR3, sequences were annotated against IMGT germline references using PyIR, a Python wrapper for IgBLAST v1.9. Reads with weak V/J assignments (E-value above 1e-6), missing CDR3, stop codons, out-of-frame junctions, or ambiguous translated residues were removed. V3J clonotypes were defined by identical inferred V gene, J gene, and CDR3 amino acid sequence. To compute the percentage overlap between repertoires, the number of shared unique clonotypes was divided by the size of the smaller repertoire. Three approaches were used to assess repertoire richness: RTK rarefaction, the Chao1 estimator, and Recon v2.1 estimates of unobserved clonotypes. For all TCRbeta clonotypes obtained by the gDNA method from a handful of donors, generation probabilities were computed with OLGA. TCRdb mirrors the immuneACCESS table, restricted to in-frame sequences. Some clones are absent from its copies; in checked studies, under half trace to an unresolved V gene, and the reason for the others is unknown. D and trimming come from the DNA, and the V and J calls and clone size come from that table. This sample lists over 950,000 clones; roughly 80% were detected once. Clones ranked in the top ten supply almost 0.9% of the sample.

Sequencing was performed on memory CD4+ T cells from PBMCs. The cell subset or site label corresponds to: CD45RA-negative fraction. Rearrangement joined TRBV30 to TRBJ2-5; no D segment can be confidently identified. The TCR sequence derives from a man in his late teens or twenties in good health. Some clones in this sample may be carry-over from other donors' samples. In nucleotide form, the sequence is TGTGCCTGGAGGTCATTGGTCCGGCCCCAAGAGACCCAGTACTTC. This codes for CAWRSLVRPQETQYF.